The 16 T cell receptor beta chains listed next were all sequenced from one sample in a study of monozygotic twins with inflammatory bowel disease. One entry per CDR3 protein, without DNA, is what TCRdb gives after re-calling the 5' RACE reads. The sample table sets out about 440,000 distinct CDR3 sequences. Input material: blood. These receptor sequences come from a human donor with ulcerative colitis or Crohn's disease, or a healthy co-twin of an affected twin (not recorded which).

The chain carries TRBV5-1 and TRBJ2-7; the D gene TCRdb calls, TRBD1, cannot be checked with no DNA. This CDR3 has 16 amino acids. The V gene's germline CDR1 is SGHRS and CDR2 YFSETQ. CDR3 protein: CASSLGVRQTDYEQYF. The full variable domain, rest sourced from reference TRBV5-1 and TRBJ2-7, is KAGVTQTPRYLIKTRGQQVTLSCSPISGHRSVSWYQQTPGQGLQFLFEYFSETQRNKGNFPGRFSGRQFSNSRSEMNVSTLELGDSALYLCASSLGVRQTDYEQYFGPGTRLTVT.

CDR3 in amino acids: CAWMEGSNTEAFF. The V and J genes are TRBV30 and TRBJ1-1. This CDR3 has 13 amino acids. Per the germline V gene, CDR1 is GTSNPN and CDR2 is SVGIG (reference sequence).

The J gene is TRBJ2-7, the V gene TRBV7-8; as DNA is missing, the TRBD1 call by TCRdb cannot be tested. CDR3 length: 15 residues. Germline V lookup: CDR1 SGHVS, CDR2 FQNEAQ. CDR3 sequence reads: CASSLATSGGYEQYF.

The rearrangement joins TRBV28 to TRBJ2-7; the TCRdb call, TRBD2, lacks DNA for checking. The CDR3 has 17 amino acids. Germline-derived CDR1 and CDR2 are MDHEN and SYDVKM. This chain's CDR3 is CASSLYISGGIPYEQYF. Combining the CDR3 with reference TRBV28 and TRBJ2-7 gives the whole variable domain DVKVTQSSRYLVKRTGEKVFLECVQDMDHENMFWYRQDPGLGLRLIYFSYDVKMKEKGDIPEGYSVSREKKERFSLILESASTNQTSMYLCASSLYISGGIPYEQYFGPGTRLTVT.

The genes are TRBV28 and TRBJ2-7; checking the TCRdb D call of TRBD2 is not possible without DNA. The CDR3 contains 16 residues. CDR1 is MDHEN, CDR2 SYDVKM, per germline. The CDR3 protein is CASFQRSGSLSYEQYF.

V and J are TRBV30 and TRBJ1-2. Looked up from germline, CDR1 is GTSNPN and CDR2 is SVGIG (reference sequence). The CDR3 runs 14 residues. This chain's CDR3 is CAWSVRDSNYGYTF. The full variable domain, its missing parts supplied by reference TRBV30 and TRBJ1-2, is SQTIHQWPATLVQPVGSPLSLECTVEGTSNPNLYWYRQAAGRGLQLLFYSVGIGQISSEVPQNLSASRPQDRQFILSSKKLLLSDSGFYLCAWSVRDSNYGYTFGSGTRLTVV.

The genes are TRBV4-1 and TRBJ1-2. The CDR3 runs 14 residues. Germline CDR1 and CDR2: MGHRA and YSYEKL. CDR3: CASTQDPGNYGYTF.

The rearrangement joins TRBV12-5 to TRBJ2-7; TCRdb lists TRBD2, though no DNA is available to test this call. The CDR3 is 15 residues long. Germline values: CDR1 LGHNT, CDR2 FRNRAP. CDR3: CASGLGLAGPGEQYF.

CDR3 residues: CASSGTPGPMNTEAFF. The chain links TRBV5-5 to TRBJ1-1; TCRdb's assignment of TRBD1 cannot be checked, as there is no DNA. The CDR3 is 16 amino acids. Looked up from germline, CDR1 is SGHKS and CDR2 is YYEKEE (reference sequence). The variable domain in full, completed from reference TRBV5-5 and TRBJ1-1, reads DAGVTQSPTHLIKTRGQQVTLRCSPISGHKSVSWYQQVLGQGPQFIFQYYEKEERGRGNFPDRFSARQFPNYSSELNVNALLLGDSALYLCASSGTPGPMNTEAFFGQGTRLTVV.

V is TRBV3-1 and J is TRBJ2-5; the D call of TRBD2 rests on TCRdb alone, since no DNA is present to check it. Germline V lookup: CDR1 LGHDT, CDR2 YNNKEL (reference sequence). The CDR3 has 16 residues. The CDR3 protein is CASSQAERGAYETQYF.

This chain joins TRBV14 and TRBJ2-3. Germline CDR1 is SGHDN and CDR2 is FVKESK. CDR3 length: 16 residues. The CDR3 here is CASSQDWNSYTDTQYF.

The V and J genes are TRBV2 and TRBJ2-6; checking the TCRdb D call of TRBD1 is not possible without DNA. Germline V gene data show CDR1 as SNHLY and CDR2 as FYNNEI. The CDR3 covers 15 residues. The chain's CDR3 is CASSATGAGANVLTF.

The rearrangement joins TRBV5-1 to TRBJ2-1; TCRdb's D call, TRBD2, is unchecked because there is no DNA. Germline-derived CDR1 and CDR2 are SGHRS and YFSETQ. This CDR3 has 15 amino acids. The CDR3 reads CASSFERGDYNEQFF.

The rearrangement uses TRBV5-4 and TRBJ1-2; TCRdb outputs TRBD1, but without DNA this stays unchecked. The CDR3 contains 15 residues. Germline V lookup: CDR1 SGHNT, CDR2 YYREEE (reference sequence). The CDR3 reads CASSFDDSYSYGYTF.

The CDR3 spells CASSRFERGEATEAFF. This rearrangement joins TRBV7-6 to TRBJ1-1; TCRdb returns TRBD1, unconfirmable since there is no DNA. Germline V gene lookup returns CDR1 SGHVS and CDR2 FNYEAQ. The length of the CDR3 is 16 residues.

The chain couples TRBV25-1 to TRBJ2-6. Germline assignment: CDR1 MGHDK and CDR2 SYGVNS. The CDR3 totals 16 residues. The CDR3 reads CASSADPFTGANVLTF.